This is a list of T cell receptor beta chains from one sample in a study of T-cell reconstitution after alpha-beta-depleted transplantation in children. TCRdb fed the PCR reads into MiXCR, producing one record per CDR3 protein. This table holds 640,000 or so distinct CDR3 sequences, around a sixth found once. This material consisted of PBMCs from the stem cell graft donor, taken from the stem cell graft. These TCRs come from a human donor who donated a stem cell graft to a child with acute myeloid leukemia. Both conserved end residues are part of each CDR3. Fields, in order: V gene, clone size, D gene, J gene, CDR3 DNA, CDR3 protein. A D gene is named only where the DNA matches it firmly. Where a row states a size, it is once, few, many or the class of an expanded clone; other rows omit it.

v_call: TRBV12-3/TRBV12-4; clone_size: .; d_call: .; j_call: TRBJ2-5; cdr3_nt: TGTGCCAGCAGCCCCCTAATGGAGACCCAGTACTTC; cdr3_aa: CASSPLMETQYF
v_call: TRBV5-1; clone_size: .; d_call: .; j_call: TRBJ2-7; cdr3_nt: TGCGCCAGCAGCTTGGGCCGGGACCGCGTCGCCTACGAGCAGTACTTC; cdr3_aa: CASSLGRDRVAYEQYF
v_call: TRBV7-7; clone_size: .; d_call: .; j_call: TRBJ2-2; cdr3_nt: TGTGCCAGCAGCTTAGAATCAAGTACCGGGGAGCTGTTTTTT; cdr3_aa: CASSLESSTGELFF
v_call: TRBV30; clone_size: .; d_call: TRBD2; j_call: TRBJ2-7; cdr3_nt: TGTGCCTGGAGTATTTCTAGCGGGGACTACGAGCAGTACTTC; cdr3_aa: CAWSISSGDYEQYF
v_call: TRBV7-2; clone_size: many; d_call: TRBD1; j_call: TRBJ1-6; cdr3_nt: TGTGCCAGCTCTCGACAGGGGGAGGGACCCCTCCACTTT; cdr3_aa: CASSRQGEGPLHF
v_call: TRBV29-1; clone_size: .; d_call: .; j_call: TRBJ1-2; cdr3_nt: TGCAGCGTGACAGCTAACTATGGCTACACCTTC; cdr3_aa: CSVTANYGYTF
v_call: TRBV4-2; clone_size: few; d_call: .; j_call: TRBJ2-6; cdr3_nt: TGTGCCAGCAGCCAAGAGAGGGACTCTCGCGGGGCCAACGTCCTGACTTTC; cdr3_aa: CASSQERDSRGANVLTF
v_call: TRBV20-1; clone_size: .; d_call: .; j_call: TRBJ2-5; cdr3_nt: TGCAGTGCTAGAGAATGGCGCCCACCGGGGACCCAGTACTTC; cdr3_aa: CSAREWRPPGTQYF
v_call: TRBV24-1; clone_size: .; d_call: .; j_call: TRBJ1-2; cdr3_nt: TGTGCCACCAGTGATTATGGCAGGGAGGGCTATGGCTACACCTTC; cdr3_aa: CATSDYGREGYGYTF
v_call: TRBV7-2; clone_size: .; d_call: TRBD2; j_call: TRBJ2-1; cdr3_nt: TGTGCCAGCAGCTTCTCCAGCGGGGGGGCGGCCAATGAGCAGTTCTTC; cdr3_aa: CASSFSSGGAANEQFF
v_call: TRBV12-3/TRBV12-4; clone_size: many; d_call: .; j_call: TRBJ1-2; cdr3_nt: TGTGCCAGCAAGGGTTTCAGCTATGGCTACACCTTC; cdr3_aa: CASKGFSYGYTF
v_call: TRBV11-1; clone_size: few; d_call: .; j_call: TRBJ1-1; cdr3_nt: TGTGCCAGCAGCTCAGAACGGGGAGTTGACTCTGAAGCTTTCTTT; cdr3_aa: CASSSERGVDSEAFF
v_call: TRBV27; clone_size: .; d_call: .; j_call: TRBJ2-1; cdr3_nt: TGTGCCAGCCGTCCCCTGCCCAGCTCCTACAATGAGCAGTTCTTC; cdr3_aa: CASRPLPSSYNEQFF
v_call: TRBV6-2/TRBV6-3; clone_size: few; d_call: .; j_call: TRBJ2-1; cdr3_nt: TGTGCCAGCAGCCCTCACCCTCTCCGCGGAGGGGAGCAGTTCTTC; cdr3_aa: CASSPHPLRGGEQFF